This T cell receptor beta chain was sequenced in a study of identical twins listed by TCRdb under 2016. Turning to the overall study: The study deep-sequenced TCR alpha and beta repertoires from monozygotic twins, unrelated adults of various ages and cord blood to test whether fetal clonotypes persist. To rule out contamination, the twin experiments were replicated at different times with different library preparation protocols. What the work shows at the level of the full study, not this receptor alone: Fewer insertions were carried by abundant cord blood beta clonotypes; a weaker similar trend was observed in young adult naive repertoires, while no such trend was observed in memory repertoires. Invariant T cells such as MAIT and iNKT could partly confound zero-insertion analyses, though diverse VJ usage argued against this for most clonotypes. In monozygotic twins, recombination models systematically underestimated out-of-frame TCR alpha sharing, but the models matched the sharing seen between unrelated individuals. The excess sharing between twins in beta out-of-frame sequences was weaker because fewer shared sequences reduced the signal-to-noise ratio. Conclusions relied on cross-sectional statistical analysis, since the same donors could not be followed over many years. Out-of-frame TCR alpha sequences shared between twins showed an excess of low generation-probability sequences compared with coincidental sharing between unrelated individuals.

The junction carries 22 bases between V and J, which are trimmed by 6 bases and 5 bases respectively. The CDR3 covers 16 residues, taking in both the cysteine and the phenylalanine. Only the CDR3 part of the read is kept: 48 bases, read in frame from the first base. CDR1 MDHEN and CDR2 SYDVKM were looked up in the germline V gene. For this clonotype: Its target antigen remains unknown. No base-level quality is on record; no much larger clone is a single base apart.

Every donor in the study was a healthy Caucasian. The twin cohort consisted of three pairs of female monozygotic twins, all aged 18 to 29 years. Peripheral blood mononuclear cells were the source from which RNA for the TCR libraries was isolated. The library was prepared using 5' RACE. TCRdb names Illumina HiSeq 2000 as the instrument used. A universal primer binding site was introduced by template switching, and a unique molecular identifier was present in the final cDNA, enabling accurate counting of TCR cDNA molecules. Specific primers in the conserved constant-segment region were used to synthesize first-strand cDNA for TCR alpha and beta chains. To control for contamination, every cDNA library was double barcoded, receiving both a SMART-Mk sample barcode and Illumina barcodes. Two successive PCR steps introduced TruSeq adapter sequences along with Illumina sample barcodes. The TCR alpha and beta cDNA libraries were sequenced on the Illumina HiSeq platform using custom primers. The authors' analysis ran thus. Raw reads were processed with MiGEC to extract unique molecular identifiers, and MiXCR was used to determine CDR3 positions. Recombination models were inferred per individual with the repgenHMM and IGoR tools using an EM algorithm. Shared clonotype analysis was performed with the tcR package in R, normalizing sharing by the product of cloneset sizes. Out-of-frame nonproductive sequences were analyzed to study raw recombination free of thymic and clonal selection effects. The public sequencing data were trimmed at Q25 with fastp and processed into clonotypes with MiXCR by TCRdb, which kept only in-frame beta chains. Rows matching on CDR3 protein sequence are summarized as one entry with the most common DNA and genes. These V and J calls originate from TCRdb's pipeline instead of the authors' own analysis. This sample gives fewer than 800,000 distinct CDR3 sequences in total; around 7.4% of them show up just once. The ten largest clonotypes hold less than 2% of the sample.

This sample also belongs to another study, concerning yellow fever vaccine responses in identical twins. The second study's paper adds: The authors reported that the T cell response to vaccination in identical twins appeared partly convergent and partly personalized. Focusing on identical twins, the study followed the T cell clones that responded to the vaccine, and did so with precision.

Sequenced sample: PBMCs. The chain uses TRBV28 and TRBJ2-5; possibly the D gene is TRBD2, per 7 matching bases. This sequence was found in a woman aged 18-29 years in good health. The CDR3 region reads CASSGGGAGIWETQYF. Read as DNA, the sequence is TGTGCCAGCAGCGGTGGGGGGGCCGGAATATGGGAGACCCAGTACTTC.